Here is one T cell receptor (beta chain) with its context. Primed by a sample-barcoded 5' primer and a J-beta primer mix, a second PCR proceeded for 7 to 11 cycles. Via MiXCR, TCRdb re-called the 5' RACE reads, giving one row per CDR3 protein. The profile shows approximately 680,000 distinct CDR3 sequences, 32% of them singletons. This entry belongs to a study of blood T cells in healthy people across ages. The CDR3 contains 15 residues. The germline V gene has CDR1 SGHDN and CDR2 FVKESK. V gave up 4 bases and J gave up 4 bases; unmatched junction bases: 6. The V and J genes are TRBV14 and TRBJ1-1, with 10 positions matching TRBD1. Specimen: blood. The clonotype comes from a woman older than 75 in good health. CDR3 nucleotides: TGTGCCAGCAGCCCTATGACAGGGGGCTTCACTGAAGCTTTCTTT. It yields the protein CASSPMTGGFTEAFF.